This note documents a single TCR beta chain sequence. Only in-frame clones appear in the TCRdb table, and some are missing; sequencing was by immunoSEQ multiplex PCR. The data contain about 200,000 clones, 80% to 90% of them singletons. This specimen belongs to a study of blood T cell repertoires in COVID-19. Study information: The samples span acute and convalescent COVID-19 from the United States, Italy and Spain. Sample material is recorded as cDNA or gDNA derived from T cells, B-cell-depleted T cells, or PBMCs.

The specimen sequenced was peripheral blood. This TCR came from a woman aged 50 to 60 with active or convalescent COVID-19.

CDR3: CASSLGRGTGELFF. In DNA, the CDR3 is TGTGCCAGCAGCTTAGGGAGAGGGACCGGGGAGCTGTTTTTT. The V call is TRBV7-9, the J call TRBJ2-2, with D possibly TRBD2 on 5 matching bases. CDR3 length: 14 amino acids. V shed 1 base and J shed 5 bases, with 8 bases lying between them. The germline gives CDR1 SEHNR, CDR2 FQNEAQ (reference sequence).